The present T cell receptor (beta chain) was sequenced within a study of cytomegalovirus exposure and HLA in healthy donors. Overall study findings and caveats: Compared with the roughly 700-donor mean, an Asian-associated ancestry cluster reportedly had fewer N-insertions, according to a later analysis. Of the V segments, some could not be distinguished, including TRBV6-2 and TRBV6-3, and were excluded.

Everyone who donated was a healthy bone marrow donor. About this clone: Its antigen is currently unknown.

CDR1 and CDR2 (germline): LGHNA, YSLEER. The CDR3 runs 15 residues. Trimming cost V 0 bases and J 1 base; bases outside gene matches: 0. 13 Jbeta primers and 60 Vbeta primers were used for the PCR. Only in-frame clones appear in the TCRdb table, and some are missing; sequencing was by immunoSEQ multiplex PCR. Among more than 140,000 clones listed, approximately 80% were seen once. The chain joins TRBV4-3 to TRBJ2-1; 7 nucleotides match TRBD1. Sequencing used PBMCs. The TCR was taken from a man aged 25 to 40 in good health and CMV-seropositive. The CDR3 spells CASSQEGQSYNEQFF. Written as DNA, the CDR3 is TGCGCCAGCAGCCAAGAGGGACAGTCCTACAATGAGCAGTTCTTC.